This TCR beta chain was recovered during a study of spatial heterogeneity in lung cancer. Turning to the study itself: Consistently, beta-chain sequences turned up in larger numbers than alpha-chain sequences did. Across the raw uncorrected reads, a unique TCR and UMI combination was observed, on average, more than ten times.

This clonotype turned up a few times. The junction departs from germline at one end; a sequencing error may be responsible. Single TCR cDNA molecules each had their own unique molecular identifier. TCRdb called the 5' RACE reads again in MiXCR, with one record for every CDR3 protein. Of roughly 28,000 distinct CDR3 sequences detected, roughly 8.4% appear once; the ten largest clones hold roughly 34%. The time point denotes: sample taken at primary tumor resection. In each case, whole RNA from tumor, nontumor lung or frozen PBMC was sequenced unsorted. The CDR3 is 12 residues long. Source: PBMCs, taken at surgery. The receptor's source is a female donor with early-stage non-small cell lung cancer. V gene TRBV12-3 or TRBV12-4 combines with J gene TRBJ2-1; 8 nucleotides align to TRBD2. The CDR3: CSSGSSYNEQFF. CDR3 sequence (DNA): TGCTCCAGCGGGAGCTCCTACAATGAGCAGTTCTTC.